The entry below gives a single T cell receptor (beta chain) sequence along with its context. The antigen is undetermined. PCR used 60 Vbeta primers and 13 Jbeta primers. Measured with immunoSEQ multiplex PCR; TCRdb has only the in-frame clones, and not every one. This table has about 86,000 clones, approximately 70% appearing once. These data come from a study of cytomegalovirus exposure and HLA in healthy donors. Findings and limits, study-wide: TCR beta sequences reportedly predicted most subjects' HLA-A and HLA-B alleles accurately.

V lost 4 bases and J 4 bases, leaving 16 bases between the germline ends. The CDR3 covers 15 residues. In germline, CDR1 is SGHRS, CDR2 YFSETQ. The sample consisted of PBMCs. This TCR derives from a man in his 60s in good health and CMV-seronegative. The V gene is TRBV5-1, the J gene TRBJ2-3; TRBD1 might be the D (5 bases). Here the CDR3 DNA reads TGCGCCAGCAGCCCGACCTCGACAGCCCCAGATACGCAGTATTTT. Its protein product is CASSPTSTAPDTQYF. Combining the CDR3 with reference TRBV5-1 and TRBJ2-3 gives the whole variable domain KAGVTQTPRYLIKTRGQQVTLSCSPISGHRSVSWYQQTPGQGLQFLFEYFSETQRNKGNFPGRFSGRQFSNSRSEMNVSTLELGDSALYLCASSPTSTAPDTQYFGPGTRLTVL.